This TCR beta chain was identified in a study of prognosis after radiotherapy for stage I lung cancer. Starting from genomic DNA, TCR beta CDR3 was amplified through two-round multiplex PCR. With primers specific to each TRBV and TRBJ gene, the first-round PCR was performed. Using its own MiXCR run on the multiplex PCR reads, TCRdb lists one record per CDR3 protein. The sample lists 13,000 or so distinct CDR3 sequences, roughly 52% seen once, with over 35% in the top ten. This clonotype was observed at least ten times. The ends lost 5 bases at V and 2 bases at J; junction bases unmatched: 7. The CDR3 is 15 amino acids. Per the germline V gene, CDR1 is MNHEY and CDR2 is SVGEGT.

The sequence was collected from a donor aged 50 or older with non-small cell lung cancer. The chain joins TRBV6-2 or TRBV6-3 to TRBJ2-5, with 8 bases fitting TRBD1. Sequences were derived from PBMCs, sampled before or after stereotactic body radiation therapy (not recorded which). The CDR3 nucleotides read TGTGCCAGCAGTGGGGACAGGAAGTCACAAGAGACCCAGTACTTC. This translates into CASSGDRKSQETQYF.